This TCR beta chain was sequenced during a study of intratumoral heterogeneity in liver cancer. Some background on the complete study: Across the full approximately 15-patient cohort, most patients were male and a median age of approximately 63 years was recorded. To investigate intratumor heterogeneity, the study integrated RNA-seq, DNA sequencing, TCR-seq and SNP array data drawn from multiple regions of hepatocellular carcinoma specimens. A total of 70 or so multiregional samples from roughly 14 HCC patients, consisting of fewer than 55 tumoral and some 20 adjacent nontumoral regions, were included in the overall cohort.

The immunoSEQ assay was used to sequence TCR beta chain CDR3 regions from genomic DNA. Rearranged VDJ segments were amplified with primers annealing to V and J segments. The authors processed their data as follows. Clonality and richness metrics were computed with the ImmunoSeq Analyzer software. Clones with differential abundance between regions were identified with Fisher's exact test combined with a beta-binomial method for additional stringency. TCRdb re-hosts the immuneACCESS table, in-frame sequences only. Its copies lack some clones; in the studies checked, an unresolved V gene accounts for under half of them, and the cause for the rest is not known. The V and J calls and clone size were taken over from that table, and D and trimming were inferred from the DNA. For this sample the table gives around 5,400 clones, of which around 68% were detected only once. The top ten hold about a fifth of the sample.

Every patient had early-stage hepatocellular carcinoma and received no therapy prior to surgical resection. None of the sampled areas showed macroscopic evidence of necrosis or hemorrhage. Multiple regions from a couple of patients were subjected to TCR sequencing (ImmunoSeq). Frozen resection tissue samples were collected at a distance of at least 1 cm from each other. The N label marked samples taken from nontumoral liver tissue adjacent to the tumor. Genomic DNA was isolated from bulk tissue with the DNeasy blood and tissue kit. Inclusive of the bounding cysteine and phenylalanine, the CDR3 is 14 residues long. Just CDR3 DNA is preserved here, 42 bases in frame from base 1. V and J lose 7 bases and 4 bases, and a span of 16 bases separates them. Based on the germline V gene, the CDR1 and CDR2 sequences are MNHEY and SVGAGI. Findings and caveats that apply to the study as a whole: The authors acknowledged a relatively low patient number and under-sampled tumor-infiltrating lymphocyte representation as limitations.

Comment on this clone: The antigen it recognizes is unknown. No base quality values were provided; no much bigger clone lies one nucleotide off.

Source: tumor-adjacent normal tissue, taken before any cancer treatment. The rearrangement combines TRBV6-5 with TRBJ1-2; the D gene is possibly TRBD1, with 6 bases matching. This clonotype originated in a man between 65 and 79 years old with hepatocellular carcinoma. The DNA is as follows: TGTGCCAGCACCGAGGGGGGTCAAGGCTATGGCTACACCTTC. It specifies CASTEGGQGYGYTF.